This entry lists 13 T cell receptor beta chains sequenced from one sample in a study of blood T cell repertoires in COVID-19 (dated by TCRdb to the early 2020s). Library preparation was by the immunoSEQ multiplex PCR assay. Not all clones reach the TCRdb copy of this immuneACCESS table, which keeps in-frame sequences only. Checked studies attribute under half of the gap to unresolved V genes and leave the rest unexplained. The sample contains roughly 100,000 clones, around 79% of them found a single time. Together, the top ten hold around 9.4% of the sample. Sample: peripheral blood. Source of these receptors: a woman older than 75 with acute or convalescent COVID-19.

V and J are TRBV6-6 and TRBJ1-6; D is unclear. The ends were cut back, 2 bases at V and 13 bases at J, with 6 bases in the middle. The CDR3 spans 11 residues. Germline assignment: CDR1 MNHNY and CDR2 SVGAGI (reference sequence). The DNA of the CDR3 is TGTGCCAGCAGTTACGAGCCGCCCCTCCACTTT. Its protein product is CASSYEPPLHF.

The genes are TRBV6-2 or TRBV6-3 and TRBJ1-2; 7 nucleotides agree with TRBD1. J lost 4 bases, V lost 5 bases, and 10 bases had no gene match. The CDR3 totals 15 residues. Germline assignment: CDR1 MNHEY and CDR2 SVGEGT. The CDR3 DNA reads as TGTGCCAGCAGTGCCCCGGGACAGTGGACCTATGGCTACACCTTC. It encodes CASSAPGQWTYGYTF.

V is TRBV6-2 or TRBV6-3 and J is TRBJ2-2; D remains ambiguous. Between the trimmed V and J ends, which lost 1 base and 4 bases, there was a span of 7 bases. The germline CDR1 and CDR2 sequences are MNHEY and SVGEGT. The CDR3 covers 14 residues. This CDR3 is CASSYLRVTGELFF. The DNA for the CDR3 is TGTGCCAGCAGTTACTTGAGAGTCACCGGGGAGCTGTTTTTT.

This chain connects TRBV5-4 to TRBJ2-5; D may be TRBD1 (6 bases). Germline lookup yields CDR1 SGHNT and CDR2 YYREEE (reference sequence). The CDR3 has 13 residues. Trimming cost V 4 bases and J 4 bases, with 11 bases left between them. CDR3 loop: CASSRDIRETQYF. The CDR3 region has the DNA TGTGCCAGCAGCCGGGACATTCGAGAGACCCAGTACTTC.

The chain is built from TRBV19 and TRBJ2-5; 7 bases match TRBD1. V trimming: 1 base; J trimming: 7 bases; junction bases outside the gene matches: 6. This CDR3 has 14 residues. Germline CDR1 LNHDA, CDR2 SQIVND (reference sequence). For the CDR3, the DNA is TGTGCCAGTAGTATAGGCGACAGGACAGGGACCCAGTACTTC. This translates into CASSIGDRTGTQYF.

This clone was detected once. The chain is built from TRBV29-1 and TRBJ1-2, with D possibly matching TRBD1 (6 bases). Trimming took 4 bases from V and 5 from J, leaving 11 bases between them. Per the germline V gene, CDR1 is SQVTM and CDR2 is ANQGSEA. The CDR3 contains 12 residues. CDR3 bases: TGCAGCGTTGGGGGGGGCTCGTATGGCTACACCTTC. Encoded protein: CSVGGGSYGYTF.

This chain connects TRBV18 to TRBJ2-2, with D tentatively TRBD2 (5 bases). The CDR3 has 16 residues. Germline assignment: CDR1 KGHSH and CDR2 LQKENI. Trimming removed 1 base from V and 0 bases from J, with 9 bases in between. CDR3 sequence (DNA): TGTGCCAGCTCACCACAGGCCGGGACGAACACCGGGGAGCTGTTTTTT. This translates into CASSPQAGTNTGELFF.

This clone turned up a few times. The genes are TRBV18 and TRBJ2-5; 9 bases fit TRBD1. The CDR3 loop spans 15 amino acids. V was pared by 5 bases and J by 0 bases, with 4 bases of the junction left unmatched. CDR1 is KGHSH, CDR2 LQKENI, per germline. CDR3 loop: CASSRGQGHQETQYF. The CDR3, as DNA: TGTGCCAGCTCAAGGGGACAGGGACACCAAGAGACCCAGTACTTC.

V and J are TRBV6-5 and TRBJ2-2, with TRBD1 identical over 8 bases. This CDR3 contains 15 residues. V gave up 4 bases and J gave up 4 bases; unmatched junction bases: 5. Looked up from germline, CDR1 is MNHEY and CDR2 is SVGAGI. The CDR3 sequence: CASSSGGAGTGELFF. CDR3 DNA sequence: TGTGCCAGCAGTTCAGGGGGCGCGGGCACCGGGGAGCTGTTTTTT.

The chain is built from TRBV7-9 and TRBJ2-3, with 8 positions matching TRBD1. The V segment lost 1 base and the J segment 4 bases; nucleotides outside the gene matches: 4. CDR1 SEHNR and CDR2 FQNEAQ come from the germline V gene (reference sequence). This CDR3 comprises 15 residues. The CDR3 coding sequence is TGTGCCAGCAGCTTAGAAACAGGGGGACCAGATACGCAGTATTTT. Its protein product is CASSLETGGPDTQYF.

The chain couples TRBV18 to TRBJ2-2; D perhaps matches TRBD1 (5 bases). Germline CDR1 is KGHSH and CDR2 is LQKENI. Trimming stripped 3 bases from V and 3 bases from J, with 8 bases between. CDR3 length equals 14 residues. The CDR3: CASSPSRDTGELFF. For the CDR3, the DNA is TGTGCCAGCTCACCCAGCAGGGACACCGGGGAGCTGTTTTTT.

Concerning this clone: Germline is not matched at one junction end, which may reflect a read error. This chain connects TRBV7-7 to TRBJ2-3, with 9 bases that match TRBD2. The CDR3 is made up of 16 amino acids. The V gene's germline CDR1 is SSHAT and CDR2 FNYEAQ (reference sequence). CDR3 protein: CASSFGGRGPTDTQYF. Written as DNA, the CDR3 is TGTGCTAGCAGCTTCGGCGGGAGGGGCCCCACAGATACGCAGTATTTT.

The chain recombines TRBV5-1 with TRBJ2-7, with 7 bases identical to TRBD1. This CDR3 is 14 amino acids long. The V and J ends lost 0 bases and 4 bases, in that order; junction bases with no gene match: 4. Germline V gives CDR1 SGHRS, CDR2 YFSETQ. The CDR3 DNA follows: TGCGCCAGCAGCTTGGGAGGGGGCTGGTACGAGCAGTACTTC. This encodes CASSLGGGWYEQYF.